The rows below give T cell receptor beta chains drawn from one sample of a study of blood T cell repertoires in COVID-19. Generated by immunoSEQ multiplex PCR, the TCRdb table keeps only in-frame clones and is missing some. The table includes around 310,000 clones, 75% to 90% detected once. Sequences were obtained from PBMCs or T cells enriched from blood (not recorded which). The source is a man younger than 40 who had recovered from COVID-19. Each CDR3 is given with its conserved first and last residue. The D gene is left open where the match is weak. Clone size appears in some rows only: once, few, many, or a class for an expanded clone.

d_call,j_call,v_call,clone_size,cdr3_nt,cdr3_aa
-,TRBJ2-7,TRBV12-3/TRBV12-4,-,TGTGCCAGCAGTCCGGGCAGGGGCCACGAGCAGTACTTC,CASSPGRGHEQYF
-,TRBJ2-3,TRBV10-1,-,TGCGCCAGCAGTGAGTCGTTGAGGGGGTCCACAGATACGCAGTATTTT,CASSESLRGSTDTQYF
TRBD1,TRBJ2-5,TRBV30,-,TGTGCCTGGAGCCTGGGACAGGGCTTACAAGAGACCCAGTACTTC,CAWSLGQGLQETQYF
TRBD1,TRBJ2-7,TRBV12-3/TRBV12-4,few,TGTGCCAGCAGTTTAGACAGGGGCGAGCAGTACTTC,CASSLDRGEQYF
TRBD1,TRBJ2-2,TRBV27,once,TGTGCCAGCAAGCTGCGGGACAGGCCTACGAACACCGGGGAGCTGTTTTTT,CASKLRDRPTNTGELFF
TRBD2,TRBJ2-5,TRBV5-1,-,TGCGCCAGCAGCAGCGGGACCAAAGAGACCCAGTACTTC,CASSSGTKETQYF
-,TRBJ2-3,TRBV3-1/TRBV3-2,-,TGTGCCAGCAGCCCTTTAGCTGGGGGCCCCACAGATACGCAGTATTTT,CASSPLAGGPTDTQYF
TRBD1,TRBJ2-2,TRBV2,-,TGTGCCAGCAGTTCGAGGACAGGGGGCACCGGGGAGCTGTTTTTT,CASSSRTGGTGELFF
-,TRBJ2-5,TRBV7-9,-,TGTGCCAGCAGCCCCCCTTACCTAGAGGCGGCCCAGTACTTC,CASSPPYLEAAQYF
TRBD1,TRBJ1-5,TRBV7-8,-,TGTGCCAGCAGCTTAGGACGGACAGGGCCCTATGCAAATCAGCCCCAGCATTTT,CASSLGRTGPYANQPQHF
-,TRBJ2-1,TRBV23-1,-,TGCGCCAGCACTCTCAAGCGCGGGGAGTGTTGCTCCTACAATGAGCAGTTCTTC,CASTLKRGECCSYNEQFF
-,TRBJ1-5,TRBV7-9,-,TGTGCCAGCAGCTCGGAGGGGTACGGTCAGCCCCAGCATTTT,CASSSEGYGQPQHF
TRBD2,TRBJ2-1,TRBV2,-,TGTGCCAGCAGTGAAGGCCTCCCTAGCGGGAGCCGCGTGGGTGAGCAGTTCTTC,CASSEGLPSGSRVGEQFF
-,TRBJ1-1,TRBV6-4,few,TGTGCCAACGACAGGATGAACACTGAAGCTTTCTTT,CANDRMNTEAFF
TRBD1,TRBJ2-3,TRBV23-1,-,TGCGCCAGCAGTCAATCCGTGACAGGGAAGAGCACAGATACGCAGTATTTT,CASSQSVTGKSTDTQYF
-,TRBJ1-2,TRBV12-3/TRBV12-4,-,TGTGCCAGCACTCTAAGGGGCGGCTATGGCTACACCTTC,CASTLRGGYGYTF
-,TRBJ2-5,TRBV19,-,TGTGCCAGTGGCACCCTGGAGACCCAGTACTTC,CASGTLETQYF
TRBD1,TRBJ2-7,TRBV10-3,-,TGTGCCATAGGACAGGATGGCTACGAGCAGTACTTC,CAIGQDGYEQYF
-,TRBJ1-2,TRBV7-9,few,TGTGCCAGCAGCTTACAGAACCGAGGAAATGGCTACACCTTC,CASSLQNRGNGYTF
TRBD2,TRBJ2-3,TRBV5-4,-,TGTGCCAGCAGCTCGGGGGGGCCGGTCACAGATACGCAGTATTTT,CASSSGGPVTDTQYF
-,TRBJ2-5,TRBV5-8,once,TGTGCCAGCAGGGGGGGGGCGCGAGAGACCCAGTACTTC,CASRGGARETQYF
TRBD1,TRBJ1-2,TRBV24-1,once,TGTGCCACCAGTACGACAGGGAACTATGGCTACACCTTC,CATSTTGNYGYTF
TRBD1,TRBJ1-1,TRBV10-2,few,TGCGCCAGCAGCGTTTTCGGACAGGGGGACACTGAAGCTTTCTTT,CASSVFGQGDTEAFF
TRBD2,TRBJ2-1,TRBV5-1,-,TGCGCCAGCAGTCGGACTAGCCGACACAATGAGCAGTTCTTC,CASSRTSRHNEQFF
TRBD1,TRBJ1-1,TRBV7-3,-,TGTGCCAGCAGCGCGGGACAGGGGGAGGGCACTGAAGCTTTCTTT,CASSAGQGEGTEAFF
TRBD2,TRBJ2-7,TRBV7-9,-,TGTGCCAGCAGCTTAGGACTAGCGACCTACGAGCAGTACTTC,CASSLGLATYEQYF
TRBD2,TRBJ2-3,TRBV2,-,TGTGCCAGCAGGTGGACTAGCGGGGGGGAGACAGATACGCAGTATTTT,CASRWTSGGETDTQYF
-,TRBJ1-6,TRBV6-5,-,TGTGCCAGCAGTCCCCAGGACATTGGTAACTCACCCCTCCACTTT,CASSPQDIGNSPLHF
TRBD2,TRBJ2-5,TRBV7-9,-,TGTGCCAGCAGCTTAGTGGGGGGAGGGTTTGAAGAGACCCAGTACTTC,CASSLVGGGFEETQYF
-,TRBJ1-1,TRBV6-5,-,TGTGCCAGCAGTTACTCGGAAGGGGAAACTGAAGCTTTCTTT,CASSYSEGETEAFF
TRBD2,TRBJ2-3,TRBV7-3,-,TGTGCCAGCAGCACTAGCGGGGGCCACACAGATACGCAGTATTTT,CASSTSGGHTDTQYF
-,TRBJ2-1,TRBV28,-,TGTGCCAGCAGTTTCTACAGGGCTATCTACAATGAGCAGTTCTTC,CASSFYRAIYNEQFF
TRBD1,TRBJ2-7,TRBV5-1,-,TGCGCCAGCAGCCCTGGACAGGGGCCCTACGAGCAGTACTTC,CASSPGQGPYEQYF